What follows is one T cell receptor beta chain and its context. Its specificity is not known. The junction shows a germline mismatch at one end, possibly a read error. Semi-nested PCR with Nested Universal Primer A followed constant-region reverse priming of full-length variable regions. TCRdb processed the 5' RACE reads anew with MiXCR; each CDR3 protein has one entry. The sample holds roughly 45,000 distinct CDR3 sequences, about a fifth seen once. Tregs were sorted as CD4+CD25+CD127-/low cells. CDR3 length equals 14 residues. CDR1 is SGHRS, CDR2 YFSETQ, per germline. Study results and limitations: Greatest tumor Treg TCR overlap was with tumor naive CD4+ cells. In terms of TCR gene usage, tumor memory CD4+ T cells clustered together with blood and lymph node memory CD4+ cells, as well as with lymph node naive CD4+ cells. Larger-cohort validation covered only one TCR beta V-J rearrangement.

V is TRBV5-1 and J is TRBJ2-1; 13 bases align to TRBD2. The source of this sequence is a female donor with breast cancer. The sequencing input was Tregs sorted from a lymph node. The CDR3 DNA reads TGCACCAGCAACCGGACTAGCGGGAGAGGTGAGCAGTTCTTC. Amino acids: CTSNRTSGRGEQFF.